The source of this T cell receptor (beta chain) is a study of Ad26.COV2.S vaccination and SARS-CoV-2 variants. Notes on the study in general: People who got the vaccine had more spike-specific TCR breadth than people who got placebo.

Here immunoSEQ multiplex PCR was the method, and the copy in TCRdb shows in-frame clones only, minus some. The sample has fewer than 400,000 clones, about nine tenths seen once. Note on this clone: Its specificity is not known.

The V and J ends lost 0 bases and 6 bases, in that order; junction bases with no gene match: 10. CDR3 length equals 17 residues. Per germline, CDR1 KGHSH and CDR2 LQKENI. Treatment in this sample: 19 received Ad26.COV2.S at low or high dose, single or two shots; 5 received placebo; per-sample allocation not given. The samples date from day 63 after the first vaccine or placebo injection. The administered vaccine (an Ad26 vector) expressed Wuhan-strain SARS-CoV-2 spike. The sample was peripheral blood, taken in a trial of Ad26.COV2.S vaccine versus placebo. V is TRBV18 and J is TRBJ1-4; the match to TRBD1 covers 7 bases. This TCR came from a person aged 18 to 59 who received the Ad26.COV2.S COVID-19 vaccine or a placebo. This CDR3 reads CASSPPYHQGEDEKLFF. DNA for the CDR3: TGTGCCAGCTCACCACCATATCATCAGGGGGAGGATGAAAAACTGTTTTTT.